The clone carrying this TCR beta chain was recorded only once. The antigen remains undetermined. This sample is part of a study of cytotoxic CD8 clonotypes in ibrutinib-treated CLL. Study-level background: Response samples came after a median about 13 months of treatment, range 6 to 36.

Investigators sought sequencing depths of between 1 in 200,000 and 1 in 1 million T cells. Using immunoSEQ multiplex PCR, the repertoire was profiled, and TCRdb retains in-frame clones only, with some absent. This table has approximately 120,000 clones, 58% appearing once. Genomic DNA (around 2 micrograms) was obtained from cryopreserved PBMCs for construction of TCR beta libraries. Study-wide results and caveats: Baseline-level clonality went beyond age-matched healthy donors and moved in step with circulating CD8+ T-cell counts.

After removal of 3 bases from V and 0 bases from J, the junction contained 5 bases not matched to a gene. CDR3 length: 15 residues. In germline, CDR1 is SGHDT, CDR2 YYEEEE. This sequence joins TRBV5-6 and TRBJ2-7; the match to TRBD1 covers 8 bases. The input for sequencing was PBMCs, taken after 24 months of ibrutinib treatment. The source is a human donor with chronic lymphocytic leukemia. CDR3 sequence reads: CASSSRGLSSYEQYF. The CDR3 bases are TGTGCCAGCAGCTCCAGGGGGCTCTCCTCCTACGAGCAGTACTTC.